The 25 T cell receptor beta chains presented below share a single source sample, sequenced in a study of T cell responses to AZD1222 COVID-19 vaccine. The method was immunoSEQ multiplex PCR; TCRdb's version includes in-frame clones alone and lacks a portion of them. The sample contains 150,000 to 200,000 clones, about 87% of which appear only once. The sample consisted of peripheral blood, taken on day 0 of AZD1222 vaccination. Source of these receptors: an adult in good health.

This clone was detected only once. V and J are TRBV27 and TRBJ1-2, with 9 bases lining up with TRBD1. There are 16 residues in the CDR3. V shed 5 bases, J shed 8 bases, and the junction held 15 bases outside the gene matches. Germline V gene lookup returns CDR1 MNHEY and CDR2 SMNVEV (reference sequence). CDR3 in DNA: TGTGCCAGCAGTCCAAGGAGGACAGGGGTAAATCTGGGCTACACCTTC. This encodes CASSPRRTGVNLGYTF.

The DNA of the CDR3 is TGTGCCAGCAGCGGGGGGGAGCACGACTATGGCTACACCTTC. It encodes CASSGGEHDYGYTF. The gene calls are TRBV5-6 and TRBJ1-2, with D perhaps matching TRBD1 (5 bases). V was trimmed by 4 bases and J by 3 bases, leaving 13 bases between them. CDR3 size: 14 residues. Germline lookup yields CDR1 SGHDT and CDR2 YYEEEE.

The V gene is TRBV27, the J gene TRBJ2-3; TRBD2 matches 9 bases. The trim removed 5 bases at V and 2 bases at J, leaving 11 bases unmatched. From germline, CDR1 is MNHEY and CDR2 SMNVEV (reference sequence). The CDR3 runs to 17 residues. The CDR3 protein is CASSPMASGTLTDTQYF. The DNA for the CDR3 is TGTGCCAGCAGTCCAATGGCTAGCGGGACGCTCACAGATACGCAGTATTTT.

The chain joins TRBV6-5 to TRBJ2-7; the match to TRBD1 covers 9 bases. CDR3 length: 15 residues. Germline lookup yields CDR1 MNHEY and CDR2 SVGAGI. The ends lost 5 bases at V and 3 bases at J; junction bases unmatched: 8. CDR3 residues: CASSRQGVTFYEQYF. The CDR3 DNA sequence: TGTGCCAGCAGTAGACAGGGGGTAACCTTCTACGAGCAGTACTTC.

This chain links TRBV2 with TRBJ2-6; tentatively, D is TRBD2 (5 bases). Trimming cost V 8 bases and J 0 bases, with 17 bases left between them. Germline V gene lookup returns CDR1 SNHLY and CDR2 FYNNEI. The CDR3 extends over 17 amino acids. CDR3 loop: CASRRESFSSGANVLTF. CDR3 DNA: TGTGCCAGCCGAAGGGAGTCTTTCAGCTCTGGGGCCAACGTCCTGACTTTC.

This sequence joins TRBV19 and TRBJ2-7; either TRBD1 or TRBD2 may fit D (5 bases each). V was clipped by 3 bases and J by 1 base, with 7 bases between them. The CDR3 has 13 amino acids. Germline V gives CDR1 LNHDA, CDR2 SQIVND (reference sequence). CDR3: CASSMGPSYEQYF. In nucleotides, the CDR3 is TGTGCCAGTAGTATGGGACCATCCTACGAGCAGTACTTC. Full variable domain (remainder filled in from reference TRBV19 and TRBJ2-7): DGGITQSPKYLFRKEGQNVTLSCEQNLNHDAMYWYRQDPGQGLRLIYYSQIVNDFQKGDIAEGYSVSREKKESFPLTVTSAQKNPTAFYLCASSMGPSYEQYFGPGTRLTVT.

The CDR3 here is CASSFSREVGGYTF. The CDR3 DNA follows: TGTGCCAGCAGTTTCTCTCGGGAGGTGGGGGGCTACACCTTC. V is TRBV27 and J is TRBJ1-2, with D unresolved. Per the germline V gene, CDR1 is MNHEY and CDR2 is SMNVEV (reference sequence). V lost 3 bases to trimming and J lost 8 bases, with 16 bases between them. The CDR3 consists of 14 residues.

V usage is TRBV19 and J usage is TRBJ1-5; 10 bases align to TRBD1. Germline V CDR1 and CDR2: LNHDA, SQIVND (reference sequence). V dropped 6 bases and J dropped 7; count of bases not matched to a gene: 3. The CDR3 length is 13 residues. CDR3 in amino acids: CASRGQGDQPQHF. DNA of the CDR3: TGTGCCAGTAGAGGACAGGGGGACCAGCCCCAGCATTTT. Complete variable domain (other parts from reference TRBV19 and TRBJ1-5): DGGITQSPKYLFRKEGQNVTLSCEQNLNHDAMYWYRQDPGQGLRLIYYSQIVNDFQKGDIAEGYSVSREKKESFPLTVTSAQKNPTAFYLCASRGQGDQPQHFGDGTRLSIL.

The J gene is TRBJ1-2, the V gene TRBV28; D unresolved. Germline assignment: CDR1 MDHEN and CDR2 SYDVKM. Trimming removed 4 bases from V and 4 bases from J, with 13 bases in between. The CDR3 totals 14 residues. The CDR3 loop is CASSWGDQRYGYTF. The CDR3 coding sequence is TGTGCCAGCAGTTGGGGAGATCAGCGCTATGGCTACACCTTC.

V gene TRBV19 combines with J gene TRBJ2-7; tentatively, D is TRBD2 (5 bases). CDR1 and CDR2 from the germline V gene are LNHDA and SQIVND (reference sequence). The V end lost 1 base, the J end lost 2 bases, and 12 bases lay between the germline ends. The CDR3 has 15 amino acids. CDR3 in amino acids: CASSIVAGPTYEQYF. As DNA, the CDR3 is TGTGCCAGTAGTATAGTGGCGGGTCCTACCTACGAGCAGTACTTC.

The CDR3 nucleotides are TGTGCCAGCAGTAAAGAGGCAGGGAGGGACCAGCCCCAGCATTTT. Its translation is CASSKEAGRDQPQHF. V gene TRBV7-2 combines with J gene TRBJ1-5; the D gene is possibly TRBD1 (5 bases). The V gene lost 6 bases and the J gene lost 7 bases, with 19 bases spanning the gap. Germline CDR1 reads SGHTA; CDR2 reads FQGNSA. The CDR3 is made up of 15 amino acids.

The table lists this clone with a count of one. The sample contains more than one DNA sequence encoding this CDR3. The V gene is TRBV30, the J gene TRBJ2-7; D uncertain. V was trimmed by 0 bases and J by 7 bases, leaving 4 bases between them. CDR3 length: 10 amino acids. The germline V gene encodes CDR1 GTSNPN and CDR2 SVGIG (reference sequence). The CDR3 region is CAWSVKEQYF. CDR3 DNA sequence: TGTGCCTGGAGTGTAAAAGAGCAGTACTTC.

The J gene is TRBJ2-7, the V gene TRBV3-1 (or the pseudogene TRBV3-2); D is possibly TRBD2 (5 bases). Germline-derived CDR1 and CDR2 are LGHDT and YNNKEL (reference sequence). Trimming shortened V by 4 bases and J by 5 bases, and 9 bases separated the two germline ends. CDR3 length: 12 residues. The CDR3 DNA sequence: TGTGCCAGCAGCCTTGTCGGGAACGAGCAGTACTTC. Residues: CASSLVGNEQYF.

The genes are TRBV29-1 and TRBJ1-1, with D possibly matching TRBD1 (6 bases). V lost 3 bases to trimming and J lost 4 bases, with 12 bases between them. Germline-derived CDR1 and CDR2 are SQVTM and ANQGSEA. The CDR3 consists of 13 residues. The CDR3 protein is CSVDRGSSTEAFF. In DNA, the CDR3 is TGCAGCGTTGATAGGGGGTCGAGCACTGAAGCTTTCTTT.

The chain links TRBV28 to TRBJ2-7, with a weak D call TRBD2 (6 bases). From germline, CDR1 is MDHEN and CDR2 SYDVKM. V was cut by 2 bases and J by 3 bases, with 14 bases left in between. The CDR3 length is 15 residues. CDR3 sequence: CASSLPLGGSYEQYF. The DNA of the CDR3 is TGTGCCAGCAGTTTACCCCTTGGGGGGAGCTACGAGCAGTACTTC. The entire variable domain, with the rest obtained from reference TRBV28 and TRBJ2-7, is as follows: DVKVTQSSRYLVKRTGEKVFLECVQDMDHENMFWYRQDPGLGLRLIYFSYDVKMKEKGDIPEGYSVSREKKERFSLILESASTNQTSMYLCASSLPLGGSYEQYFGPGTRLTVT.

The J gene is TRBJ1-1, the V gene TRBV7-9; D possibly corresponds to TRBD1 (5 bases). Germline lookup yields CDR1 SEHNR and CDR2 FQNEAQ (reference sequence). The CDR3 is made up of 15 amino acids. Trimming left V 4 bases short and J 10 bases short, with 22 bases between. CDR3 nucleotide sequence: TGTGCCAGCAGCTCAGACAGAGGCGGGCCCAATGCAGCTTTCTTT. This codes for CASSSDRGGPNAAFF.

The chain is built from TRBV5-1 and TRBJ2-3; possibly TRBD1 for D (6 bases). From germline, CDR1 is SGHRS and CDR2 YFSETQ. The CDR3 is 15 residues long. Trimming shortened V by 1 base and J by 5 bases, and 14 bases separated the two germline ends. CDR3 DNA: TGCGCCAGCAGCTTGAGCAGGGGTTCAAGAGATACGCAGTATTTT. The encoded protein is CASSLSRGSRDTQYF.

The J gene is TRBJ1-3, the V gene TRBV7-9; a weak D match, TRBD1 (5 bases). CDR1 is SEHNR, CDR2 FQNEAQ, per germline (reference sequence). The CDR3 loop spans 15 amino acids. V lost 5 bases, J lost 3 bases, and 14 bases lay in between. The CDR3 region has the DNA TGTGCCAGCAGCAAGACTCAGGGATTTGGAAACACCATATATTTT. It specifies CASSKTQGFGNTIYF.

The chain recombines TRBV19 with TRBJ1-5, with 7 bases aligning to TRBD1. The V gene's germline CDR1 is LNHDA and CDR2 SQIVND (reference sequence). This CDR3 has 17 amino acids. The junction had 10 bases not matched to a gene; V was cut back by 2 bases and J by 3 bases. CDR3 sequence reads: CASSIPGDSQANQPQHF. In nucleotides, the CDR3 is TGTGCCAGTAGTATACCCGGGGACAGCCAAGCCAATCAGCCCCAGCATTTT.

The V and J genes are TRBV11-1 and TRBJ2-7, with TRBD1 matching 8 bases. The CDR3 totals 16 residues. CDR1 and CDR2 from the germline V gene are SGHAT and FQDESV (reference sequence). V lost 1 base and J lost 5; bases outside the gene matches: 10. CDR3 DNA: TGTGCCAGCAGCTTAGGGCCGGGACAGGCGAATGACGAGCAGTACTTC. Its translation: CASSLGPGQANDEQYF.

The V gene is TRBV28, the J gene TRBJ2-4; no reliable D call. The CDR3 spans 19 residues. CDR1 MDHEN and CDR2 SYDVKM come from the germline V gene. With 3 bases removed from V and 1 base from J, the gap between germline ends came to 22 bases. The CDR3 sequence is CASSFPPVAPSSAKNIQYF. CDR3 DNA sequence: TGTGCCAGCAGTTTTCCCCCTGTTGCACCGTCGTCCGCCAAAAACATTCAGTACTTC.

This chain connects TRBV5-8 to TRBJ1-5, with D possibly matching TRBD1 (6 bases). This CDR3 is built from 17 residues. Trimming took 0 bases from V and 0 from J, leaving 13 bases between them. Germline V gene sequence: CDR1 SGHTS, CDR2 YDEGEE. The CDR3 loop is CASSLGQVYSSNQPQHF. CDR3 bases: TGTGCCAGCAGCTTGGGACAGGTCTACAGTAGCAATCAGCCCCAGCATTTT. The complete variable domain, with remaining parts taken from reference TRBV5-8 and TRBJ1-5, reads EAGVTQSPTHLIKTRGQQATLRCSPISGHTSVYWYQQALGLGLQFLLWYDEGEERNRGNFPPRFSGRQFPNYSSELNVNALELEDSALYLCASSLGQVYSSNQPQHFGDGTRLSIL.

This sequence joins TRBV6-1 and TRBJ1-5; no clear D. The ends were cut back, 2 bases at V and 11 bases at J, with 10 bases in the middle. The CDR3 runs to 12 residues. CDR1 is MNHNS and CDR2 is SASEGT in the germline V gene. The CDR3 DNA sequence: TGTGCCAGCAGTGAATCAGTCGGGTCCCAGCATTTT. It codes for CASSESVGSQHF.

The rearrangement uses TRBV30 and TRBJ1-6; no clear D gene. Germline-derived CDR1 and CDR2 are GTSNPN and SVGIG (reference sequence). Trimming pared 0 bases from V and 10 bases from J, leaving 13 bases between. CDR3 length: 14 residues. The CDR3 here is CAWSVEEGGSPLHF. The CDR3 DNA is TGTGCCTGGAGTGTGGAAGAGGGTGGCTCACCCCTCCACTTT.

V gene TRBV11-2 combines with J gene TRBJ2-3; D is tentatively TRBD1 or TRBD2 (6 bases each). Germline values: CDR1 SGHAT, CDR2 FQNNGV. Deletions cut 5 bases from V and 4 bases from J, with 13 bases between. The CDR3 has 14 residues. CDR3 sequence: CASSLRRGPDTQYF. The CDR3 DNA sequence: TGTGCCAGCAGCCTAAGACGGGGGCCAGATACGCAGTATTTT.